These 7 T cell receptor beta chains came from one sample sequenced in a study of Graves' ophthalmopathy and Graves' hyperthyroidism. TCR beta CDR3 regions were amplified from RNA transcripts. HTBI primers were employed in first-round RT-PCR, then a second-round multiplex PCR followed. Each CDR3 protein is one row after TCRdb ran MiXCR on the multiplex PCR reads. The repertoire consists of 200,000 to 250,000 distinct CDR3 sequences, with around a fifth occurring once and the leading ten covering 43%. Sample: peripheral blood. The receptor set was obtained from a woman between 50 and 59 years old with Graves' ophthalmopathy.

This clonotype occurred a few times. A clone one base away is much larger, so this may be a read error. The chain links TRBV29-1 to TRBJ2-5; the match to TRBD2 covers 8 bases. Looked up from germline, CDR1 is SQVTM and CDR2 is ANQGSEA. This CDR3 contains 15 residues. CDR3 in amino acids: CSVPRGGRIQETRYF. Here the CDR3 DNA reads TGCAGCGTTCCGCGGGGCGGGAGGATCCAAGAGACCCGGTACTTC. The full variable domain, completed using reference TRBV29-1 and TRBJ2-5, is SAVISQKPSRDICQRGTSLTIQCQVDSQVTMMFWYRQQPGQSLTLIATANQGSEATYESGFVIDKFPISRPNLTFSTLTVSNMSPEDSSIYLCSVPRGGRIQETRYFGPGTRLLVL.

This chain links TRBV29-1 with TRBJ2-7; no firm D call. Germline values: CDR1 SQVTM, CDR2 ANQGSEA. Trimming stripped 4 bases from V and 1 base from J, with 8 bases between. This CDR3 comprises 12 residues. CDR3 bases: TGCAGCGTTGGAGAGACTTCCTACGAGCAGTACTTC. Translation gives CSVGETSYEQYF.

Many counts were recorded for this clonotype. In DNA, the CDR3 is TGTGCCAGCAGCCCAACTAGCGGGAGCCCATTTGGGACCCAGTACTTC. Protein: CASSPTSGSPFGTQYF. This rearrangement joins TRBV9 to TRBJ2-5; 11 bases are shared with TRBD2. Germline V gives CDR1 SGDLS, CDR2 YYNGEE. This CDR3 contains 16 residues. Trimming at V came to 4 bases and at J to 7 bases, leaving 12 bases not matched to a gene.

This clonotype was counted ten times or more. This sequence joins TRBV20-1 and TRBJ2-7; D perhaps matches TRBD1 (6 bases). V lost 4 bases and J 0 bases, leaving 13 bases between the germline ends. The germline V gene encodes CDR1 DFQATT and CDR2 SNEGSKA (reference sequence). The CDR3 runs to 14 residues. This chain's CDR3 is CSAKIGGSSYEQYF. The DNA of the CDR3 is TGCAGTGCTAAGATAGGGGGAAGCTCCTACGAGCAGTACTTC.

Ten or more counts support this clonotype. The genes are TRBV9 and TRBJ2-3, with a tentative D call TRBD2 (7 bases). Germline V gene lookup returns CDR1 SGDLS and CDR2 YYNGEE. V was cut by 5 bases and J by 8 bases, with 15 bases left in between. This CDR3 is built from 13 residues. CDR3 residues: CASRGGAFGTQYF. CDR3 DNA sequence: TGTGCCAGCAGGGGGGGGGCCTTCGGTACGCAGTATTTT.

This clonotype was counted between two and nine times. The CDR3 nucleotides read TGTGCCAGCAGCTCCTATTCGCAGGGGGCGAAGGAGCAGTACTTC. As protein: CASSSYSQGAKEQYF. The gene calls are TRBV7-9 and TRBJ2-7, with TRBD1 matching 8 bases. V shed 4 bases, J shed 7 bases, and the junction held 12 bases outside the gene matches. CDR1 and CDR2 from the germline V gene are SEHNR and FQNEAQ (reference sequence). This CDR3 region has 15 residues.

CDR3 residues: CASSLQIGTSGQTQYF. The CDR3, as DNA: TGTGCCAGCAGTTTACAGATCGGGACTAGCGGCCAGACCCAGTACTTC. The chain combines TRBV27 with TRBJ2-5; 11 nucleotides line up with TRBD2. The CDR3 spans 16 residues. Germline CDR1 is MNHEY and CDR2 is SMNVEV (reference sequence). The trim removed 2 bases at V and 6 bases at J, leaving 8 bases unmatched.